This T cell receptor (beta chain) was sequenced during a study of blood T cell repertoires in COVID-19. Study summary: COVID-19 samples collected from the United States, Italy and Spain covered acute and convalescent phases. In each case, the material was cDNA or gDNA derived from T cells, B-cell-depleted T cells, or PBMCs.

As concerns this clone: Other DNA variants within this sample encode the same CDR3.

The J segment lost 3 bases and the V segment lost 4 bases, leaving 3 bases of the junction unmatched. CDR1 is SNHLY, CDR2 FYNNEI, per germline. This CDR3 is built from 13 residues. In the original analysis: Reference gene primer amplification yielded estimated nucleated cell counts. The table came from immunoSEQ multiplex PCR; TCRdb's copy has only in-frame clones and leaves some out. V, J and clone size derive from that table, while D and trimming were established from the DNA sequence. This sample has about 42,000 clones; approximately 85% occur once, and the top ten carry roughly an eighth. The sequence came from a human donor in a cohort sampled during active COVID-19. V is TRBV2 and J is TRBJ2-7, with 7 positions matching TRBD1. The sequencing input was peripheral blood. The CDR3 coding sequence is TGTGCCAGCAGTGTAAACAGGGGCTACGAGCAGTACTTC. Encoded protein: CASSVNRGYEQYF. Using reference TRBV2 and TRBJ2-7 for the parts outside the CDR3, the full variable domain is EPEVTQTPSHQVTQMGQEVILRCVPISNHLYFYWYRQILGQKVEFLVSFYNNEISEKSEIFDDQFSVERPDGSNFTLKIRSTKLEDSAMYFCASSVNRGYEQYFGPGTRLTVT.